These 21 T cell receptor beta chains share one sample of origin, sequenced in a study of cytomegalovirus exposure and HLA in healthy donors. In the PCR, 60 Vbeta and 13 Jbeta primers were used. This table comes from immunoSEQ multiplex PCR, and its TCRdb copy is limited to in-frame clones, with some not included. The table records 85,000 to 130,000 clones, 70% to 80% of them present only once. Sequenced: PBMCs. These receptors were collected from a woman under 30 in good health and CMV-seropositive.

DNA of the CDR3: TGCGCCAGCAGCAGGGACACGGGAAGTTTCAATGAGCAGTTCTTC. Protein: CASSRDTGSFNEQFF. This chain uses TRBV5-1 with TRBJ2-1, with TRBD1 as a possible D gene (6 bases). Germline CDR1 SGHRS, CDR2 YFSETQ. V was trimmed by 4 bases and J by 6 bases, leaving 17 bases between them. This CDR3 has 15 residues. Full variable domain (remainder filled in from reference TRBV5-1 and TRBJ2-1): KAGVTQTPRYLIKTRGQQVTLSCSPISGHRSVSWYQQTPGQGLQFLFEYFSETQRNKGNFPGRFSGRQFSNSRSEMNVSTLELGDSALYLCASSRDTGSFNEQFFGPGTRLTVL.

The genes are TRBV5-1 and TRBJ1-2; a possible D gene is TRBD1 (6 bases). The CDR3 spans 17 residues. The V gene's germline CDR1 is SGHRS and CDR2 YFSETQ. Trimming shortened V by 0 bases and J by 4 bases, and 19 bases separated the two germline ends. The CDR3 DNA reads TGCGCCAGCAGCTTGGAGGGGGACCGCAATAAGGGCTATGGCTACACCTTC. Translation gives CASSLEGDRNKGYGYTF.

The V and J genes are TRBV29-1 and TRBJ2-7, with 13 bases identical to TRBD2. CDR1 and CDR2 (germline): SQVTM, ANQGSEA. The ends lost 0 bases at V and 5 bases at J; junction bases unmatched: 7. CDR3 length equals 16 residues. This chain's CDR3 is CSVEDSGLAGANEQYF. The CDR3, as DNA: TGCAGCGTTGAAGATAGTGGACTAGCGGGAGCTAACGAGCAGTACTTC.

Written as DNA, the CDR3 is TGTGCCAGCAGTCAGCCGGGACAGGGTCCCACAGATACGCAGTATTTT. Translated, it gives CASSQPGQGPTDTQYF. J is TRBJ2-3 and V is TRBV28; TRBD1 aligns across 9 bases. CDR1 and CDR2 (germline): MDHEN, SYDVKM. Trimming cost V 5 bases and J 2 bases; bases outside gene matches: 8. The CDR3 loop spans 16 amino acids.

The chain carries TRBV7-9 and TRBJ1-6; D not certain. Germline V CDR1 and CDR2: SEHNR, FQNEAQ (reference sequence). With 4 bases removed from V and 0 bases from J, the gap between germline ends came to 7 bases. This CDR3 spans 15 amino acids. The CDR3 here is CASSSRGSYNSPLHF. As DNA, the CDR3 is TGTGCCAGCAGCTCCCGGGGCTCCTATAATTCACCCCTCCACTTT.

The rearrangement uses TRBV15 and TRBJ2-1, with D uncertain. Germline V gene sequence: CDR1 LNHNV, CDR2 YYDKDF (reference sequence). With 4 bases removed from V and 2 bases from J, the gap between germline ends came to 6 bases. The CDR3 spans 13 residues. The CDR3: CATSTIAYNEQFF. The CDR3 region has the DNA TGTGCCACCAGCACTATCGCCTACAATGAGCAGTTCTTC.

The chain carries TRBV10-3 and TRBJ2-7, with 13 bases fitting TRBD2. The CDR3 has 16 residues. V trimming: 4 bases; J trimming: 6 bases; junction bases outside the gene matches: 9. Germline loops: CDR1 ENHRY, CDR2 SYGVKD. The CDR3 protein is CAISGTSGRGGGEQYF. The CDR3 coding sequence is TGTGCCATCAGTGGTACTAGCGGGAGGGGAGGCGGCGAGCAGTACTTC.

The gene calls are TRBV28 and TRBJ1-4; 8 bases line up with TRBD1. After removal of 3 bases from V and 8 bases from J, the junction contained 20 bases not matched to a gene. The CDR3 extends over 19 amino acids. Germline CDR1 is MDHEN and CDR2 is SYDVKM. CDR3 protein: CASSFRQGKGATVGEKLFF. DNA for the CDR3: TGTGCCAGCAGTTTTAGACAGGGGAAAGGAGCCACAGTTGGGGAAAAACTGTTTTTT.

This chain joins TRBV6-5 and TRBJ2-4; weak D call: TRBD2 (6 bases). Germline loops: CDR1 MNHEY, CDR2 SVGAGI. Trimming took 6 bases from V and 0 from J, leaving 9 bases between them. This CDR3 is built from 14 residues. Written as DNA, the CDR3 is TGTGCCAGCAGCCCGGGACTAGCCAAAAACATTCAGTACTTC. Translation: CASSPGLAKNIQYF.

The chain is built from TRBV6-4 and TRBJ1-2; D unclear. The CDR3 runs 12 residues. V shed 5 bases and J shed 1 base, with 5 bases lying between them. Germline CDR1 reads MRHNA; CDR2 reads SNTAGT. CDR3 amino acids: CASSQDNYGYTF. The CDR3 coding sequence is TGTGCCAGCAGTCAGGATAACTATGGCTACACCTTC.

This clone appeared a few times. CDR3: CATAGGGEDGNTIYF. CDR3 coding DNA: TGTGCCACGGCGGGGGGCGGGGAAGATGGAAACACCATATATTTT. The chain has TRBV10-3 and TRBJ1-3, with TRBD1 as a possible D gene (6 bases). Germline V CDR1 and CDR2: ENHRY, SYGVKD. The CDR3 extends over 15 amino acids. Trimming stripped 10 bases from V and 3 bases from J, with 19 bases between.

The chain combines TRBV11-2 with TRBJ2-7, with 10 positions matching TRBD2. The CDR3 loop spans 13 amino acids. V lost 5 bases, J lost 5 bases, and 3 bases stayed unmatched. CDR1 is SGHAT, CDR2 FQNNGV, per germline. CDR3 sequence (DNA): TGTGCCAGCAGCCCGGGACTAGCGAACGAGCAGTACTTC. It encodes CASSPGLANEQYF. The full variable domain, rest sourced from reference TRBV11-2 and TRBJ2-7, is EAGVAQSPRYKIIEKRQSVAFWCNPISGHATLYWYQQILGQGPKLLIQFQNNGVVDDSQLPKDRFSAERLKGVDSTLKIQPAKLEDSAVYLCASSPGLANEQYFGPGTRLTVT.

CDR3 region: CSALNLSSYEQYF. In nucleotides, the CDR3 is TGCAGCGCCCTAAACTTGAGCTCCTACGAGCAGTACTTC. V and J are TRBV29-1 and TRBJ2-7, with D hard to call. V dropped 7 bases and J dropped 0 bases, with 13 bases sitting between them. Germline loops: CDR1 SQVTM, CDR2 ANQGSEA. The CDR3 has 13 residues.

The chain employs TRBV19 and TRBJ2-7; 10 bases are shared with TRBD1. Germline CDR1 LNHDA, CDR2 SQIVND (reference sequence). The CDR3 consists of 14 residues. V shed 8 bases and J 0 bases; nucleotides not matched to a gene: 4. In DNA form, the CDR3 reads TGTGCCAGTTCGGACAGGGGGGTCTCCTACGAGCAGTACTTC. It specifies CASSDRGVSYEQYF.

This sequence joins TRBV4-1 and TRBJ1-2; 8 bases align to TRBD1. Germline V gene lookup returns CDR1 MGHRA and CDR2 YSYEKL. This CDR3 region has 14 residues. Trimming removed 1 base from V and 6 bases from J; junction bases left unmatched: 4. CDR3 region: CASSQADREDGYTF. The CDR3 DNA reads TGCGCCAGCAGCCAAGCGGACAGGGAGGATGGCTACACCTTC.

This rearrangement joins TRBV28 to TRBJ1-3; 9 positions match TRBD1. This CDR3 contains 18 residues. Germline assignment: CDR1 MDHEN and CDR2 SYDVKM. J was trimmed by 0 bases and V by 5 bases; bases with no gene match: 11. CDR3 sequence reads: CASSPPQGAPPSGNTIYF. CDR3 bases: TGTGCCAGCAGTCCCCCACAGGGGGCTCCCCCCTCTGGAAACACCATATATTTT. The full variable domain, rest sourced from reference TRBV28 and TRBJ1-3, is DVKVTQSSRYLVKRTGEKVFLECVQDMDHENMFWYRQDPGLGLRLIYFSYDVKMKEKGDIPEGYSVSREKKERFSLILESASTNQTSMYLCASSPPQGAPPSGNTIYFGEGSWLTVV.

The V call is TRBV28, the J call TRBJ1-5, with TRBD1 matching 7 bases. The CDR3 extends over 15 amino acids. Germline V lookup: CDR1 MDHEN, CDR2 SYDVKM. Unmatched junction bases numbered 7, after V lost 2 bases and J lost 6 bases. The CDR3 DNA follows: TGTGCCAGCAGTTTAAGGACAGGATTAATTCAGCCCCAGCATTTT. It specifies CASSLRTGLIQPQHF.

The V call is TRBV27, the J call TRBJ2-3; D remains unclear. Germline-derived CDR1 and CDR2 are MNHEY and SMNVEV (reference sequence). The ends were cut back, 6 bases at V and 0 bases at J, with 13 bases in the middle. The length of the CDR3 is 15 residues. DNA for the CDR3: TGTGCCAGCAGGGAGACTCGCTCTAGCACAGATACGCAGTATTTT. This translates into CASRETRSSTDTQYF.

J is TRBJ2-1 and V is TRBV28; 7 bases are shared with TRBD2. CDR3 length equals 15 residues. The V segment lost 5 bases and the J segment 8 bases; nucleotides outside the gene matches: 12. CDR1 MDHEN and CDR2 SYDVKM come from the germline V gene. The CDR3 DNA follows: TGTGCCAGCAGTCCCCCGCGGGGAGGGTGGGATGAGCAGTTCTTC. Translated: CASSPPRGGWDEQFF.

The gene calls are TRBV6-5 and TRBJ1-1, with D perhaps matching TRBD1 (5 bases). The CDR3 runs 16 residues. The ends were cut back, 2 bases at V and 0 bases at J, with 13 bases in the middle. From germline, CDR1 is MNHEY and CDR2 SVGAGI. CDR3 residues: CASSYGTLWMNTEAFF. The CDR3 bases are TGTGCCAGCAGTTACGGGACTCTGTGGATGAACACTGAAGCTTTCTTT.

CDR3 DNA: TGTGCCAGCAGCTTAGGACAGCCAGGGGGGGCTTTCTTT. Protein sequence: CASSLGQPGGAFF. V gene TRBV5-6 combines with J gene TRBJ1-1; TRBD1 matches at 7 bases. Germline CDR1 and CDR2: SGHDT and YYEEEE. V lost 2 bases and J lost 11; bases outside the gene matches: 9. The CDR3 loop spans 13 amino acids.